The 13 T cell receptor beta chains given below trace back to one sample, sequenced in a study of blood T cell repertoires in COVID-19 (dated by TCRdb to 2020 to 2021). Receptor libraries were prepared by the immunoSEQ multiplex PCR assay. As stored in TCRdb, this immuneACCESS dataset retains in-frame rearrangements with V and J assigned. A fraction of the clones does not appear; measured against another copy, unresolved V genes explain less than half of the discrepancy, and the remainder lacks a known reason. The sample yields some 27,000 clones; about 80% were counted once. About 40% of the sample is held by the ten biggest clonotypes. Sequencing input: peripheral blood. These receptors originate from a man aged 70 or older with acute or convalescent COVID-19.

The chain joins TRBV4-3 to TRBJ2-1; tentatively, D is TRBD2 (5 bases). V gave up 0 bases and J gave up 5 bases, with 8 bases separating them. The germline gives CDR1 LGHNA, CDR2 YSLEER. The CDR3 has 14 residues. The CDR3 DNA reads as TGCGCCAGCAGCCAAGATCTGACTAACAATGAGCAGTTCTTC. It translates to CASSQDLTNNEQFF.

This clone has only one observation. The chain has TRBV7-2 and TRBJ2-2; possibly TRBD1 for D (5 bases). CDR1 is SGHTA, CDR2 FQGNSA, per germline. This CDR3 has 15 amino acids. V was shortened by 1 base and J by 1 base, with 7 bases between the two germline ends. Here the CDR3 DNA reads TGTGCCAGCAGCTTAGGACAGTGGAACACCGGGGAGCTGTTTTTT. It translates to CASSLGQWNTGELFF.

J is TRBJ1-4 and V is TRBV5-1, with 10 bases identical to TRBD1. Germline loops: CDR1 SGHRS, CDR2 YFSETQ. The CDR3 extends over 13 amino acids. J gave up 7 bases and V 7 bases, and 4 bases lay outside the gene matches. CDR3 protein: CASGTGEGEKLFF. For the CDR3, the DNA is TGCGCCAGCGGGACAGGGGAGGGTGAAAAACTGTTTTTT. Combining the CDR3 with reference TRBV5-1 and TRBJ1-4 gives the whole variable domain KAGVTQTPRYLIKTRGQQVTLSCSPISGHRSVSWYQQTPGQGLQFLFEYFSETQRNKGNFPGRFSGRQFSNSRSEMNVSTLELGDSALYLCASGTGEGEKLFFGSGTQLSVL.

The gene calls are TRBV7-9 and TRBJ1-1; D unresolved. Trimming shortened V by 7 bases and J by 4 bases, and 19 bases separated the two germline ends. Germline V gene data show CDR1 as SEHNR and CDR2 as FQNEAQ (reference sequence). The CDR3 totals 15 residues. This chain's CDR3 is CASNSAGEATTEAFF. The CDR3 nucleotides are TGTGCCAGCAATTCAGCGGGAGAGGCGACCACTGAAGCTTTCTTT.

CDR3 coding DNA: TGTGCCAGCAGTTTTGGGACAGGCGGCTCCTACGAGCAGTACTTC. It codes for CASSFGTGGSYEQYF. The J gene is TRBJ2-7, the V gene TRBV27; 8 bases align to TRBD1. In germline, CDR1 is MNHEY, CDR2 SMNVEV (reference sequence). The CDR3 extends over 15 amino acids. The V and J ends lost 3 bases and 0 bases, in that order; junction bases with no gene match: 4.

CDR3 residues: CASKATDNSPLHF. The CDR3 DNA follows: TGTGCCAGCAAGGCGACAGATAATTCACCCCTCCACTTT. This rearrangement joins TRBV2 to TRBJ1-6; TRBD1 is a possible D gene (5 bases). Between the trimmed V and J ends, which lost 7 bases and 5 bases, there was a span of 9 bases. Germline CDR1 reads SNHLY; CDR2 reads FYNNEI. The CDR3 runs to 13 residues.

The chain joins TRBV28 to TRBJ2-1; 12 nucleotides agree with TRBD1. Trimming cost V 4 bases and J 8 bases; bases outside gene matches: 6. Germline loops: CDR1 MDHEN, CDR2 SYDVKM. This CDR3 is built from 15 residues. CDR3 residues: CASSSPGQGAYEQFF. CDR3 DNA sequence: TGTGCCAGCAGTTCCCCGGGACAGGGGGCTTATGAGCAGTTCTTC.

The CDR3 reads CASRERMSSYEQYF. The CDR3 coding sequence is TGTGCCAGCAGGGAGCGAATGAGCTCCTACGAGCAGTACTTC. The chain has TRBV2 and TRBJ2-7, with D unclear. From germline, CDR1 is SNHLY and CDR2 FYNNEI. Between the trimmed V and J ends, which lost 6 bases and 0 bases, there was a span of 12 bases. There are 14 residues in the CDR3.

The V gene is TRBV7-8, the J gene TRBJ2-7; 8 bases fit TRBD2. The CDR3 contains 16 residues. CDR1 is SGHVS, CDR2 FQNEAQ, per germline. The trim removed 1 base at V and 0 bases at J, leaving 5 bases unmatched. CDR3: CASSLGLAGPSYEQYF. DNA for the CDR3: TGTGCCAGCAGCTTAGGCTTAGCGGGGCCCTCCTACGAGCAGTACTTC.

The CDR3 sequence: CASSPYSSGNTIYF. The CDR3 region has the DNA TGCGCCAGCAGCCCCTACAGCTCTGGAAACACCATATATTTT. This chain connects TRBV4-1 to TRBJ1-3, with D unclear. CDR3 size: 14 residues. Looked up from germline, CDR1 is MGHRA and CDR2 is YSYEKL. Trimming took off 4 bases at V and 0 bases at J, with 7 bases between the two ends.

This chain connects TRBV20-1 to TRBJ1-1; 7 bases map to TRBD1. CDR1 and CDR2 from the germline V gene are DFQATT and SNEGSKA (reference sequence). J was trimmed by 11 bases and V by 6 bases; bases with no gene match: 9. CDR3 length: 11 amino acids. The CDR3 here is CSARDSVYAFF. As DNA, the CDR3 is TGCAGTGCACGGGACAGTGTTTATGCTTTCTTT.

The chain recombines TRBV6-5 with TRBJ1-3; D is perhaps TRBD1 (5 bases). The CDR3 extends over 16 amino acids. Germline CDR1 and CDR2: MNHEY and SVGAGI. Trimming pared 2 bases from V and 2 bases from J, leaving 13 bases between. CDR3 bases: TGTGCCAGCAGTTACGGCGGTCGCAGGGCTGGAAACACCATATATTTT. Amino acids: CASSYGGRRAGNTIYF.

A note on this clone: The same CDR3 is also encoded by other DNA sequences in this sample. The chain employs TRBV7-9 and TRBJ1-3, with D uncertain. The CDR3 spans 12 residues. V was clipped by 3 bases and J by 4 bases, with 4 bases between them. The germline V gene has CDR1 SEHNR and CDR2 FQNEAQ (reference sequence). CDR3 loop: CASSLTGNTIYF. CDR3 coding DNA: TGTGCCAGCAGCTTGACAGGAAACACCATATATTTT.